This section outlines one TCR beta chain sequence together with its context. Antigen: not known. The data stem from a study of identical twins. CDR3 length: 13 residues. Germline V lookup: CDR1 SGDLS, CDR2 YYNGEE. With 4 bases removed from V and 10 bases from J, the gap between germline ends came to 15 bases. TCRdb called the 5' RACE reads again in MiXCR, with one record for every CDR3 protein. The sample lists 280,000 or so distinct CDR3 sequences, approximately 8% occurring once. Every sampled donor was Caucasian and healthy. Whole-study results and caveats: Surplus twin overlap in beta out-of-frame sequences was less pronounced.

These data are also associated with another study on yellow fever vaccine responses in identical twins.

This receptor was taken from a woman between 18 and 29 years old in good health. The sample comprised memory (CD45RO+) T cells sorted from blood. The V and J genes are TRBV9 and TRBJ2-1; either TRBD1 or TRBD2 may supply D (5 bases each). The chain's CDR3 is CASSTQGAWEQFF. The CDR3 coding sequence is TGTGCCAGCAGCACTCAGGGAGCTTGGGAGCAGTTCTTC. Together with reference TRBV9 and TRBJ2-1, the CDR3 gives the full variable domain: DSGVTQTPKHLITATGQRVTLRCSPRSGDLSVYWYQQSLDQGLQFLIQYYNGEERAKGNILERFSAQQFPDLHSELNLSSLELGDSALYFCASSTQGAWEQFFGPGTRLTVL.